This T cell receptor (beta chain) was documented in a study of cytomegalovirus exposure and HLA in healthy donors. Primers: 60 Vbeta forward and 13 Jbeta reverse. Per the study methods: Counted up in a later analysis, unique TCR beta chains came to roughly 80 million, with roughly 11 million shared. Produced via immunoSEQ multiplex PCR; TCRdb's table is partial and in-frame only. D and trimming come from the DNA, and the V and J calls and clone size come from that table. The repertoire holds 150,000 to 200,000 clones, with roughly four fifths as singletons. V gave up 6 bases and J gave up 5 bases; unmatched junction bases: 7. This CDR3 has 16 residues. Germline-derived CDR1 and CDR2 are MGHDK and SYGVNS. Note on this clone: Its specificity is not known.

Study-level points and caveats: Highly shared sequence variants in one cluster were likely a sequencing artifact.

Sequenced material: PBMCs. The clonotype originates from a woman aged 40 to 49 in good health and CMV-seronegative. The gene calls are TRBV25-1 and TRBJ2-1; TRBD2 matches 13 bases. DNA for the CDR3: TGTGCCAGCAGAGAGGTGGGACTAGCGGGAAACAATGAGCAGTTCTTC. It specifies CASREVGLAGNNEQFF. The full variable domain, completed using reference TRBV25-1 and TRBJ2-1, is EADIYQTPRYLVIGTGKKITLECSQTMGHDKMYWYQQDPGMELHLIHYSYGVNSTEKGDLSSESTVSRIRTEHFPLTLESARPSHTSQYLCASREVGLAGNNEQFFGPGTRLTVL.